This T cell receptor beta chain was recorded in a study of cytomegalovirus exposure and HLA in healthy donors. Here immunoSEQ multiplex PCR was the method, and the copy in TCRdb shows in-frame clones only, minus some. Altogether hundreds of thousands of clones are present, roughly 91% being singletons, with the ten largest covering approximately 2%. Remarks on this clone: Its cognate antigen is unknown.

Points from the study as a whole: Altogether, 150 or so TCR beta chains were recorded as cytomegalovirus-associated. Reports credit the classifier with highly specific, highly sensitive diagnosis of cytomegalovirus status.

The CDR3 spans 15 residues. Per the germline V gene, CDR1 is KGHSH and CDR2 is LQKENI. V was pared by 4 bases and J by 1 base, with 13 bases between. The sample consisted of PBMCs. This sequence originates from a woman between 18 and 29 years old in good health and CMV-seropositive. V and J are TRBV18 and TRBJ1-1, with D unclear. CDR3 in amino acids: CASSLTQTTNTEAFF. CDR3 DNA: TGTGCCAGCTCACTCACCCAGACAACGAACACTGAAGCTTTCTTT.